These 26 T cell receptor beta chains were all obtained from the same sample, sequenced in a study of T cell repertoires in cytomegalovirus infection. No antigen is known for these receptors. MiXCR, run by TCRdb on the reads, gives a single entry per CDR3 protein. The table records under 500,000 distinct CDR3 sequences, about two fifths of them present only once. The source was cultured PBMCs, collected from culture after CMV antigen stimulation. The origin of the receptors is a human donor in good health (CMV status not recorded). Some clones in this sample may be carry-over from other donors' samples.

This clonotype showed up just a few times. The chain recombines TRBV7-2 with TRBJ1-5; TRBD1 is a possible D gene (5 bases). Germline CDR1 and CDR2: SGHTA and FQGNSA. With 0 bases removed from V and 2 bases from J, the gap between germline ends came to 8 bases. The CDR3 length is 15 residues. DNA for the CDR3: TGTGCCAGCAGCTTAGCGGGGGGAGGCAATCAGCCCCAGCATTTT. It encodes CASSLAGGGNQPQHF.

The chain has TRBV6-2 or TRBV6-3 and TRBJ1-5, with 7 bases aligning to TRBD1. The CDR3 has 16 residues. V lost 5 bases and J lost 4; bases outside the gene matches: 11. Germline CDR1 MNHEY, CDR2 SVGEGT. Written as DNA, the CDR3 is TGTGCCAGCAGTCTCCCTGGGACAGCGACTAATCAGCCCCAGCATTTT. Amino acids: CASSLPGTATNQPQHF.

This clonotype was counted between two and nine times. The chain combines TRBV7-2 with TRBJ2-7; D remains ambiguous. Germline CDR1 reads SGHTA; CDR2 reads FQGNSA. Trimming left V 5 bases short and J 3 bases short, with 11 bases between. The CDR3 is 13 amino acids. This chain's CDR3 is CASSHPNGYEQYF. For the CDR3, the DNA is TGTGCCAGCAGCCATCCAAATGGCTACGAGCAGTACTTC. The whole variable domain, remainder taken from reference TRBV7-2 and TRBJ2-7, is GAGVSQSPSNKVTEKGKDVELRCDPISGHTALYWYRQSLGQGLEFLIYFQGNSAPDKSGLPSDRFSAERTGGSVSTLTIQRTQQEDSAVYLCASSHPNGYEQYFGPGTRLTVT.

This clonotype was counted between two and nine times. The gene calls are TRBV7-6 and TRBJ2-1; 14 bases map to TRBD2. This CDR3 contains 17 residues. V was clipped by 5 bases and J by 12 bases; unmatched bases: 15. Germline values: CDR1 SGHVS, CDR2 FNYEAQ. The CDR3 DNA reads as TGTGCCAGCAGCGATGGACTAGCGGGAGGCCGGTTTAGAGGGCAGTTCTTC. This sequence encodes CASSDGLAGGRFRGQFF.

The chain uses TRBV7-9 and TRBJ1-5; 7 bases line up with TRBD1. Germline V CDR1 and CDR2: SEHNR, FQNEAQ (reference sequence). The CDR3 has 15 residues. The ends lost 4 bases at V and 5 bases at J; junction bases unmatched: 8. As DNA, the CDR3 is TGTGCCAGCAGCTATCAAGGGGGCGCGGATCAGCCCCAGCATTTT. It yields the protein CASSYQGGADQPQHF.

There are a few counts of this clonotype. V is TRBV4-1 and J is TRBJ2-1; tentatively, D is TRBD1 (6 bases). Looked up from germline, CDR1 is MGHRA and CDR2 is YSYEKL. The ends were cut back, 3 bases at V and 4 bases at J, with 7 bases in the middle. This CDR3 is 13 amino acids long. This CDR3 is CASSHDRYNEQFF. The CDR3 coding sequence is TGCGCCAGCAGCCATGACAGGTACAATGAGCAGTTCTTC.

The V and J genes are TRBV11-2 and TRBJ2-1; the D gene is possibly TRBD2 (5 bases). This CDR3 is built from 16 residues. Germline V gene lookup returns CDR1 SGHAT and CDR2 FQNNGV. Trimming shortened V by 5 bases and J by 5 bases, and 19 bases separated the two germline ends. The CDR3: CASSSPGDRPNNEQFF. CDR3 sequence (DNA): TGTGCCAGCAGCAGCCCCGGGGATAGGCCAAACAATGAGCAGTTCTTC.

This clonotype is medium-sized (0.01 to 0.1%). The CDR3 here is CASSPAGLAMADTQYF. The CDR3 bases are TGTGCCAGCAGCCCAGCCGGACTAGCGATGGCAGATACGCAGTATTTT. The chain has TRBV7-2 and TRBJ2-3, with 9 bases that match TRBD2. J was trimmed by 4 bases and V by 5 bases; bases with no gene match: 10. This CDR3 region has 16 residues. Germline V gene data show CDR1 as SGHTA and CDR2 as FQGNSA.

The chain uses TRBV6-1 and TRBJ2-2; D is uncertain. Germline loops: CDR1 MNHNS, CDR2 SASEGT. Trimming left V 4 bases short and J 7 bases short, with 16 bases between. The CDR3 covers 15 residues. CDR3 DNA sequence: TGTGCCAGCAGTGCCCGCCCCGGCGAGGACGGGGAGCTGTTTTTT. This codes for CASSARPGEDGELFF.

The chain uses TRBV20-1 and TRBJ1-1, with a weak D call TRBD1 (5 bases). Germline V CDR1 and CDR2: DFQATT, SNEGSKA (reference sequence). This CDR3 contains 13 residues. V was shortened by 2 bases and J by 1 base, with 8 bases between the two germline ends. The CDR3 nucleotides are TGCAGTGCTAGAACGGACACGAACACTGAAGCTTTCTTT. Amino acids: CSARTDTNTEAFF.

This chain links TRBV12-3 or TRBV12-4 with TRBJ2-1; the match to TRBD2 covers 13 bases. V lost 7 bases, J lost 7 bases, and 7 bases stayed unmatched. This CDR3 spans 15 amino acids. The CDR3 DNA is TGTGCCAGCACCCCACTAGCGGGAGGGCCAAATGAGCAGTTCTTC. This sequence encodes CASTPLAGGPNEQFF.

This clonotype appeared a few times. The chain employs TRBV19 and TRBJ2-5, with D unclear. The V end lost 3 bases, the J end lost 0 bases, and 8 bases lay between the germline ends. This CDR3 region has 14 residues. The germline V gene has CDR1 LNHDA and CDR2 SQIVND (reference sequence). The DNA for the CDR3 is TGTGCCAGTAGTATGGTGGGTAACCAAGAGACCCAGTACTTC. This encodes CASSMVGNQETQYF.

The chain employs TRBV12-3 or TRBV12-4 and TRBJ1-1, with D possibly TRBD1 on 6 matching bases. This CDR3 is built from 11 residues. V was pared by 8 bases and J by 8 bases, with 12 bases between. CDR3 protein: CASSGQREAFF. CDR3 bases: TGTGCCAGCTCAGGACAGAGGGAAGCTTTCTTT.

The chain employs TRBV20-1 and TRBJ2-5; maybe TRBD1 (7 bases). There are 14 residues in the CDR3. Trimming stripped 8 bases from V and 1 base from J, with 17 bases between. Germline CDR1 and CDR2: DFQATT and SNEGSKA (reference sequence). The CDR3: CSHWAGGTQETQYF. The DNA of the CDR3 is TGCAGTCATTGGGCAGGGGGGACCCAAGAGACCCAGTACTTC.

The chain recombines TRBV5-4 with TRBJ2-3; the D gene could be TRBD1 or TRBD2 (6 bases each). Germline V gene lookup returns CDR1 SGHNT and CDR2 YYREEE (reference sequence). This CDR3 has 14 residues. Trimming removed 3 bases from V and 6 bases from J, with 14 bases in between. The CDR3 DNA is TGTGCCAGCAGCTCTTGGACTACAGGGGATACGCAGTATTTT. Translating it yields CASSSWTTGDTQYF.

V is TRBV19 and J is TRBJ2-3; TRBD1 matches 8 bases. CDR3 size: 13 residues. Germline trimming cut 10 bases from V and 6 bases from J; bases unmatched to any gene: 9. Germline-derived CDR1 and CDR2 are LNHDA and SQIVND (reference sequence). As DNA, the CDR3 is TGTGCCAAGAAGGGGACAGGTTCGGATACGCAGTATTTT. Protein product: CAKKGTGSDTQYF.

This clonotype was counted only a few times. CDR3: CASSFAGGNTIYF. The CDR3 bases are TGTGCCAGCAGTTTCGCAGGCGGAAACACCATATATTTT. The chain has TRBV12-3 or TRBV12-4 and TRBJ1-3, with D unclear. The length of the CDR3 is 13 residues. Between the trimmed V and J ends, which lost 3 bases and 4 bases, there was a span of 7 bases.

This clonotype was counted between two and nine times. The CDR3 loop reads CASSEAGGAVPLLQYF. CDR3 bases: TGTGCCAGCAGTGAAGCTGGGGGGGCGGTTCCACTCTTGCAGTATTTT. The chain recombines TRBV6-1 with TRBJ2-3, with D possibly matching TRBD2 (7 bases). Germline V CDR1 and CDR2: MNHNS, SASEGT. The CDR3 runs to 16 residues. Trimming shortened V by 0 bases and J by 11 bases, and 21 bases separated the two germline ends.

The chain uses TRBV27 and TRBJ2-5, with D hard to call. The length of the CDR3 is 13 residues. The germline gives CDR1 MNHEY, CDR2 SMNVEV (reference sequence). V dropped 5 bases and J dropped 7 bases, with 14 bases sitting between them. In DNA, the CDR3 is TGTGCCAGCAGTGGCTGGGAAAGTGTGACCCAGTACTTC. Translating it yields CASSGWESVTQYF.

The sample holds one count of this clonotype. J is TRBJ1-5 and V is TRBV5-6; D perhaps matches TRBD1 (5 bases). The CDR3 is made up of 14 amino acids. The V and J ends lost 1 base and 7 bases respectively, with 12 bases between them. The germline CDR1 and CDR2 sequences are SGHDT and YYEEEE. The CDR3: CASSLLGGRQPQHF. The CDR3 nucleotides read TGTGCCAGCAGCTTGTTGGGGGGAAGGCAGCCCCAGCATTTT.

The V call is TRBV5-5, the J call TRBJ2-7, with D hard to call. This CDR3 is 12 amino acids long. Trimming removed 0 bases from V and 6 bases from J, with 7 bases in between. CDR1 and CDR2 from the germline V gene are SGHKS and YYEKEE (reference sequence). In DNA, the CDR3 is TGTGCCAGCAGCTTGGCGCTAACCGAGCAGTACTTC. Encoded protein: CASSLALTEQYF.

V usage is TRBV7-6 and J usage is TRBJ2-5; the D gene is possibly TRBD1 (5 bases). The CDR3 has 15 amino acids. V was shortened by 0 bases and J by 3 bases, with 11 bases between the two germline ends. Germline loops: CDR1 SGHVS, CDR2 FNYEAQ. The CDR3 DNA is TGTGCCAGCAGCTTAGCCTATAGGGGCAAAGAGACCCAGTACTTC. It specifies CASSLAYRGKETQYF.

CDR3 region: CASSLRGGRSDEQFF. The CDR3 DNA follows: TGTGCCAGCAGTTTAAGGGGGGGGCGGTCGGATGAGCAGTTCTTC. The V call is TRBV27, the J call TRBJ2-1; a possible D gene is TRBD2 (7 bases). The V end lost 2 bases, the J end lost 8 bases, and 16 bases lay between the germline ends. CDR1 and CDR2 from the germline V gene are MNHEY and SMNVEV (reference sequence). This CDR3 has 15 residues.

This chain connects TRBV7-2 to TRBJ2-7, with D tentatively TRBD1 or TRBD2 (6 bases each). The length of the CDR3 is 14 residues. Trimming cost V 3 bases and J 0 bases, with 9 bases left between them. Germline CDR1 SGHTA, CDR2 FQGNSA. This chain's CDR3 is CASSFWGASYEQYF. CDR3 nucleotides: TGTGCCAGCAGCTTCTGGGGGGCCTCCTACGAGCAGTACTTC.

This clonotype was observed a single time. The chain recombines TRBV20-1 with TRBJ2-5; 7 bases fit TRBD2. Per the germline V gene, CDR1 is DFQATT and CDR2 is SNEGSKA (reference sequence). The CDR3 extends over 11 amino acids. V lost 4 bases and J lost 5; bases outside the gene matches: 1. The CDR3 DNA sequence: TGCAGTGCTATGCGGGAGGAGACCCAGTACTTC. Encoded protein: CSAMREETQYF.

The count of this clonotype is one. In nucleotides, the CDR3 is TGTGCCAGCAACGGACAGGGTTACAATGAGCAGTTCTTC. The encoded protein is CASNGQGYNEQFF. The gene calls are TRBV28 and TRBJ2-1; 8 nucleotides match TRBD1. Germline-derived CDR1 and CDR2 are MDHEN and SYDVKM. CDR3 size: 13 residues. Losses at the gene ends were 7 bases for V and 4 bases for J; bases not matched to a gene: 3.